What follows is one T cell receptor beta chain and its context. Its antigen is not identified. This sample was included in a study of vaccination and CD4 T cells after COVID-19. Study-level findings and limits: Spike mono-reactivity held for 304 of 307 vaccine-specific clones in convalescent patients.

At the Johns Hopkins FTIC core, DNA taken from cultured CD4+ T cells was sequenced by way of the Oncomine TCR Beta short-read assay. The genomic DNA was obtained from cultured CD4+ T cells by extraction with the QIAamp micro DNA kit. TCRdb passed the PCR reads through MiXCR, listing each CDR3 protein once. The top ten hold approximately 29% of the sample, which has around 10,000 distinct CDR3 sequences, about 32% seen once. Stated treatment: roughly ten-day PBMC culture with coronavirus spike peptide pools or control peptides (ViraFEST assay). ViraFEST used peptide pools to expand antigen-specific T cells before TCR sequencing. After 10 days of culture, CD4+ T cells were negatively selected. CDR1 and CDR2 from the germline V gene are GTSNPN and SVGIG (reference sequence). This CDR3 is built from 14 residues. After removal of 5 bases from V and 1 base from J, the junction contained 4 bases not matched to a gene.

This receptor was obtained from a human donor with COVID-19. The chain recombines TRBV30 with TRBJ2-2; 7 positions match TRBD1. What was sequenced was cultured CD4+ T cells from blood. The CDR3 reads CAWATGKNTGELFF. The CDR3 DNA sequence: TGTGCCTGGGCGACAGGGAAGAACACCGGGGAGCTGTTTTTT. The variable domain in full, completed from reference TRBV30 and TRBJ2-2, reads SQTIHQWPATLVQPVGSPLSLECTVEGTSNPNLYWYRQAAGRGLQLLFYSVGIGQISSEVPQNLSASRPQDRQFILSSKKLLLSDSGFYLCAWATGKNTGELFFGEGSRLTVL.